What follows describes a single T cell receptor (beta chain). Trimming left V 1 base short and J 7 bases short, with 10 bases between. The CDR3 consists of 13 residues. In the authors' workflow: Amplification from reference gene primers served as the basis for estimated nucleated cell counts. The data were produced by immunoSEQ multiplex PCR, yet TCRdb's version contains in-frame clones alone and is incomplete. V and J calls and clone size are copied from that table; D and trimming were computed from the DNA. This table has roughly 100,000 clones, 84% appearing once. The data originate from a study of blood T cell repertoires in COVID-19. Study-wide background: Spain, Italy and the United States supplied samples that represented acute and convalescent COVID-19. Nucleic acid was either cDNA or gDNA, and it came from T cells, B-cell-depleted T cells, or PBMCs.

The chain links TRBV12-3 or TRBV12-4 to TRBJ1-1; D is possibly TRBD1 (5 bases). Source material: peripheral blood. This TCR was sampled from a human donor in a cohort sampled during active COVID-19. The CDR3 bases are TGTGCCAGCAGTTTAGTTACGGGGGGTGAAGCTTTCTTT. This sequence encodes CASSLVTGGEAFF.